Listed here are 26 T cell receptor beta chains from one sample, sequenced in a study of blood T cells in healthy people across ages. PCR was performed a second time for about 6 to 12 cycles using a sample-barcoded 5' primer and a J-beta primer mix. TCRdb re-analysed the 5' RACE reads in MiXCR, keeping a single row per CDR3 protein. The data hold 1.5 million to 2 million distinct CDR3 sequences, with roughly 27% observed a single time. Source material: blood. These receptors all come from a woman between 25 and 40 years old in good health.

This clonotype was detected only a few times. The chain's CDR3 is CASSPIRDSEDQETQYF. The CDR3 nucleotides are TGTGCCAGCAGCCCCATCCGGGACAGTGAAGACCAAGAGACCCAGTACTTC. This sequence joins TRBV6-2 or TRBV6-3 and TRBJ2-5; 7 nucleotides line up with TRBD1. The V and J ends lost 6 bases and 0 bases, in that order; junction bases with no gene match: 13. Germline V CDR1 and CDR2: MNHEY, SVGEGT. The CDR3 extends over 17 amino acids.

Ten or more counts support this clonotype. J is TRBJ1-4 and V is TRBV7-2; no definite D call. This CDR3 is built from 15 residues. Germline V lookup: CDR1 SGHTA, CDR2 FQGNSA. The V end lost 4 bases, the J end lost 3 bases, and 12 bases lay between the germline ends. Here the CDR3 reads CASSSNSGANEKLFF. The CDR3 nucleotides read TGTGCCAGCAGCTCCAACAGTGGGGCTAATGAAAAACTGTTTTTT.

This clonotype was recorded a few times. The CDR3 here is CASSQGGLSNQPQHF. CDR3 coding DNA: TGCGCCAGCAGCCAGGGGGGGTTGAGCAATCAGCCCCAGCATTTT. The chain has TRBV4-1 and TRBJ1-5; possibly TRBD1 for D (5 bases). The CDR3 sequence is 15 residues long. Between the trimmed V and J ends, which lost 3 bases and 1 base, there was a span of 10 bases. Germline lookup yields CDR1 MGHRA and CDR2 YSYEKL.

The CDR3: CASSLWGMVGTDTQYF. DNA for the CDR3: TGTGCCAGCAGCTTATGGGGAATGGTCGGCACAGATACGCAGTATTTT. The chain couples TRBV7-9 to TRBJ2-3; D gene unclear. There are 16 residues in the CDR3. Germline CDR1 is SEHNR and CDR2 is FQNEAQ (reference sequence). V was clipped by 2 bases and J by 1 base, with 13 bases between them.

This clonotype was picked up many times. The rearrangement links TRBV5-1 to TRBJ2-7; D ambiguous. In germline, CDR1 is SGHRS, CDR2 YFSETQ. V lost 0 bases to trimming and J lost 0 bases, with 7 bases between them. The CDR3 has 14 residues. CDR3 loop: CASSLAPDSYEQYF. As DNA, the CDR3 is TGCGCCAGCAGCTTGGCCCCGGACTCCTACGAGCAGTACTTC.

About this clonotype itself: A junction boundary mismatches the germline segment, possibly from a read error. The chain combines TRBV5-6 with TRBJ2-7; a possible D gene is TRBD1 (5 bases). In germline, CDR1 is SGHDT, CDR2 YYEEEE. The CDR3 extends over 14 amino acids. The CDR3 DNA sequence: TGTGCCAGCAGCTTGGAGGGGCCCTCCTACGAGCGGTACTTC. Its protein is CASSLEGPSYERYF.

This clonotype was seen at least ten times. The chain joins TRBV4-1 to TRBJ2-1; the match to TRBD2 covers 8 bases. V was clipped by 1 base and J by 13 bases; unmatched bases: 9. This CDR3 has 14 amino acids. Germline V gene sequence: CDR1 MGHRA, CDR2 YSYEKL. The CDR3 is CASSQVLLADRQFF. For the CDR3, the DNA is TGCGCCAGCAGCCAAGTATTACTAGCGGACAGACAGTTCTTC.

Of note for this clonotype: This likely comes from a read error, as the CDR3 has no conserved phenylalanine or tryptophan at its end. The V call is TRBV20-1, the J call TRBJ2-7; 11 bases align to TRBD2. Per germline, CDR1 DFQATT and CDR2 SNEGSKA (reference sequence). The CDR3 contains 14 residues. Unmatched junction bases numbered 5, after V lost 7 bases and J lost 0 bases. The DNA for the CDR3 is TGCAGTGGGTCTAGCGGGGGGACCTCCTACGAGCAGTACTGC. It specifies CSGSSGGTSYEQYC.

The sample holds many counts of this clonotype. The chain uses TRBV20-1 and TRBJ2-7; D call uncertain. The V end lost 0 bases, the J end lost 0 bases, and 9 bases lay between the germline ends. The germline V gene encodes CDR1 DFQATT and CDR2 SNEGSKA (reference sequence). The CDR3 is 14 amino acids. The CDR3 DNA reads TGCAGTGCTAGAGATCCCGTGGCCTCCTACGAGCAGTACTTC. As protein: CSARDPVASYEQYF.

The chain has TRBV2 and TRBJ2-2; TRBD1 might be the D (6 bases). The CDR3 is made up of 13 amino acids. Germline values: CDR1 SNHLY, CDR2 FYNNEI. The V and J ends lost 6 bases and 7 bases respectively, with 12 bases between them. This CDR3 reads CASREQGIGELFF. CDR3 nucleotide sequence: TGTGCCAGCAGGGAACAGGGAATCGGGGAGCTGTTTTTT.

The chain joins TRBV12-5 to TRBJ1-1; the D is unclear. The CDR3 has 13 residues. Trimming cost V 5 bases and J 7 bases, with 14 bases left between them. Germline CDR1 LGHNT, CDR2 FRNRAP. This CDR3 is CASGQGPIGEAFF. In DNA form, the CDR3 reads TGTGCTAGTGGTCAAGGACCCATAGGTGAAGCTTTCTTT. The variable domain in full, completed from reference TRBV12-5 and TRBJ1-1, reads DARVTQTPRHKVTEMGQEVTMRCQPILGHNTVFWYRQTMMQGLELLAYFRNRAPLDDSGMPKDRFSAEMPDATLATLKIQPSEPRDSAVYFCASGQGPIGEAFFGQGTRLTVV.

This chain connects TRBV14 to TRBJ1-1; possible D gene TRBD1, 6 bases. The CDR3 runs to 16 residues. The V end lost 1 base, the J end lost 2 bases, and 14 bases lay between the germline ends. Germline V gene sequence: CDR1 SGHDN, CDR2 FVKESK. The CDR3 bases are TGTGCCAGCAGCCAAGGATTAGGGACATTTAACACTGAAGCTTTCTTT. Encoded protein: CASSQGLGTFNTEAFF.

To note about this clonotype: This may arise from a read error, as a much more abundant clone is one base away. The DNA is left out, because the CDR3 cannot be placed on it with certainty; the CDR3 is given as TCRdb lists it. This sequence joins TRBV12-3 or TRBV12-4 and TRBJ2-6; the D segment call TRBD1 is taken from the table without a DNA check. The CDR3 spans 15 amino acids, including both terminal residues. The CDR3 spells CASSWVGTGANVRTF.

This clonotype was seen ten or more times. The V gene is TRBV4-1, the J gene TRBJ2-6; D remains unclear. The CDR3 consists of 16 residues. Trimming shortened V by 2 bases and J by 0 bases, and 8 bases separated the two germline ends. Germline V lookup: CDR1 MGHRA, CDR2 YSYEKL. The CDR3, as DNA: TGCGCCAGCAGCCAACCTTCCCCCTCTGGGGCCAACGTCCTGACTTTC. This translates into CASSQPSPSGANVLTF.

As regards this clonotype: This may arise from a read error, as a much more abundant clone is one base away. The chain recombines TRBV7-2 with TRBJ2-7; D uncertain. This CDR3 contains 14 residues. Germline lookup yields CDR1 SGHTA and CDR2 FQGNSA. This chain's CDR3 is CAGSLGPASYEQYF. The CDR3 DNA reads TGTGCCGGCAGCTTAGGCCCGGCGTCCTACGAGCAGTACTTC. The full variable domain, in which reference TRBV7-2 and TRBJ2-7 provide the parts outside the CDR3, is GAGVSQSPSNKVTEKGKDVELRCDPISGHTALYWYRQSLGQGLEFLIYFQGNSAPDKSGLPSDRFSAERTGGSVSTLTIQRTQQEDSAVYLCAGSLGPASYEQYFGPGTRLTVT.

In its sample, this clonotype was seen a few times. The CDR3 DNA reads as TGTGCCAGCAGTCTCGGGACTAGCGGGGGGCGCGAGCAGTACTTC. It encodes CASSLGTSGGREQYF. The chain joins TRBV28 to TRBJ2-7; 15 bases fit TRBD2. This CDR3 comprises 15 residues. Germline-derived CDR1 and CDR2 are MDHEN and SYDVKM. V shed 5 bases and J 6 bases; nucleotides not matched to a gene: 5.

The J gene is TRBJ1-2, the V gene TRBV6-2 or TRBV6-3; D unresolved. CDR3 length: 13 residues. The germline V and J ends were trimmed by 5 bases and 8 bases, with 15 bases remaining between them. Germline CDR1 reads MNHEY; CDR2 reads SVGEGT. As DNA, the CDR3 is TGTGCCAGCAGTGCAACGGGCTTGGAGGGCTACACCTTC. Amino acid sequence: CASSATGLEGYTF.

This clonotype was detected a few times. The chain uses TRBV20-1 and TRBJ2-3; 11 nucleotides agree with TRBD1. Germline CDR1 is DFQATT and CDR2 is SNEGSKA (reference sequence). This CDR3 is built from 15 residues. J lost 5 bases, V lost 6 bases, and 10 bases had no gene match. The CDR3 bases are TGCAGTGCCCGCCCTTCTGGGACAGGGGGAGATACGCAGTATTTT. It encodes CSARPSGTGGDTQYF.

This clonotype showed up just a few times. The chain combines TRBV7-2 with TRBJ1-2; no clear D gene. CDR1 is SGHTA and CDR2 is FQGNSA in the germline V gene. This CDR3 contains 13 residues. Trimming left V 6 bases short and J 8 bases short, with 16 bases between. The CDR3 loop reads CASSSDGIWGYTF. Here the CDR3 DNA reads TGTGCCAGCAGTTCGGACGGAATTTGGGGCTACACCTTC.

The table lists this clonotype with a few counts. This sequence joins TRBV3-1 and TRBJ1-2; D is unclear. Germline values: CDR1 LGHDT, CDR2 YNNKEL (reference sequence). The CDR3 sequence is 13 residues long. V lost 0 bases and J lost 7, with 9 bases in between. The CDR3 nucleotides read TGTGCCAGCAGCCAAGAATTGGGCGGTGGCTACACCTTC. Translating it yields CASSQELGGGYTF.

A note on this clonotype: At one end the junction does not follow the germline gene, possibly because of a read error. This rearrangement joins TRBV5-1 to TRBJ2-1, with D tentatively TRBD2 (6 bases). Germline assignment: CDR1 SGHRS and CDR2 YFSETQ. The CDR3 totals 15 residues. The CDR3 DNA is TGCGCCAGTTCCTCCGGGACTGGCTTATACAATGGGCAGTTCTTC. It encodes CASSSGTGLYNGQFF.

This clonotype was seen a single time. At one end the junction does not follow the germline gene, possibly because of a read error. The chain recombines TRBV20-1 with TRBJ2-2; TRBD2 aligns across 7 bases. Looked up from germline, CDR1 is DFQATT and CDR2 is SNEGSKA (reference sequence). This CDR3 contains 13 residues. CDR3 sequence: CSARRGNAGELFF. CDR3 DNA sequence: TGCAGTGCCAGGCGGGGGAACGCCGGGGAGCTGTTTTTT.

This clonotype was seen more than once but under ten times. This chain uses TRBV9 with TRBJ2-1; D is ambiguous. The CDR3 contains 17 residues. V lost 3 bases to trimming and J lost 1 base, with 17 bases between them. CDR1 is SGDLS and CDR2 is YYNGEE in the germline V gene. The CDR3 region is CASSASPARGSYNEQFF. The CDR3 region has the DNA TGTGCCAGCAGCGCCTCTCCAGCTAGAGGTTCCTACAATGAGCAGTTCTTC.

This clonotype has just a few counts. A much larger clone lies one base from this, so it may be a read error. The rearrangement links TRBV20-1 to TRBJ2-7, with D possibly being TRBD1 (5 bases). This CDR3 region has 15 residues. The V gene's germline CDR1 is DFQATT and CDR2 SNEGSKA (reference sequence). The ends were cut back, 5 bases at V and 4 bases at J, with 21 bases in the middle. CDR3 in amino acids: CSAPSRARTSYEQYF. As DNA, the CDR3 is TGCAGTGCTCCATCCAGGGCCCGAACGTCTTACGAGCAGTACTTC.

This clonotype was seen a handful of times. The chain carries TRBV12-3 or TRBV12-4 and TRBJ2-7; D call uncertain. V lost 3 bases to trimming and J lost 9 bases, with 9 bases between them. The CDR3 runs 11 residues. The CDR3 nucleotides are TGTGCCAGCAGTTTGGCCCTCGGGCAGTACTTC. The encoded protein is CASSLALGQYF.

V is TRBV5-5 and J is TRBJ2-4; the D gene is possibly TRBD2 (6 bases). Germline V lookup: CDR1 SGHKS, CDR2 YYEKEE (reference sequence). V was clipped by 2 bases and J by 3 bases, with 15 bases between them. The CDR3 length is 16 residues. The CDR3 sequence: CASSFVSGGGKNIQYF. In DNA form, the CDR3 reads TGTGCCAGCAGCTTTGTTAGCGGAGGTGGCAAAAACATTCAGTACTTC.